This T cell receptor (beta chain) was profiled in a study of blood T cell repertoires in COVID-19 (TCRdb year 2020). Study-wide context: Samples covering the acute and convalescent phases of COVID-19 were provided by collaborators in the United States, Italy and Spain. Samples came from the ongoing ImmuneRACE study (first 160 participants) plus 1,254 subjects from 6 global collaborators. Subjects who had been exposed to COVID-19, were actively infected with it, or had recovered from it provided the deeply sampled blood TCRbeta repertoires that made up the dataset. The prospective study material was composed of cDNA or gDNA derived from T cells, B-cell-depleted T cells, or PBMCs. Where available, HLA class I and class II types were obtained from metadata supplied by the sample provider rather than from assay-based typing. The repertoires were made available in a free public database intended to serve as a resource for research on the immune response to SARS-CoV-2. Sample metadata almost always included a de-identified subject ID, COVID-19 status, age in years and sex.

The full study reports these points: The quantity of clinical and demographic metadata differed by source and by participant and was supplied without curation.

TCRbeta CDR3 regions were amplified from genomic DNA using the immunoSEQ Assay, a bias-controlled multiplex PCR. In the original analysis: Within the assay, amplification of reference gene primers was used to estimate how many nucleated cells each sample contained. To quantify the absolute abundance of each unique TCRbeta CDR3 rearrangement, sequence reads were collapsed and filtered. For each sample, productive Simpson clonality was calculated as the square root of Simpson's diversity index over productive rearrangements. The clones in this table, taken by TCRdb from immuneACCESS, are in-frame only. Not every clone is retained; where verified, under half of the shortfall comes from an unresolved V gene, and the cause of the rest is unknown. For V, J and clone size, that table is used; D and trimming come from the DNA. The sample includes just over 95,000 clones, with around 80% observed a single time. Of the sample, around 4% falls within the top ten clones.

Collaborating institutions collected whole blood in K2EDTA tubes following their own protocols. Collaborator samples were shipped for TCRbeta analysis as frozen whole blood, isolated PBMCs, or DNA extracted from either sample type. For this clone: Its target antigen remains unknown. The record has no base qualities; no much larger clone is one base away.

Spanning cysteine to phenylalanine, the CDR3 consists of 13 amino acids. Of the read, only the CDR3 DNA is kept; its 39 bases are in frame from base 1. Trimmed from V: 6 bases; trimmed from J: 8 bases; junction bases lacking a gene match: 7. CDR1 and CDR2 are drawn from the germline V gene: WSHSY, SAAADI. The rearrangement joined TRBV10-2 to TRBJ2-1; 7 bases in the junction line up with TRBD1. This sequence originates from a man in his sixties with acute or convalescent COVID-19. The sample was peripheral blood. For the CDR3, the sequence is CASSSHRGDEQFF. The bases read TGCGCCAGCAGCTCGCACAGGGGTGATGAGCAGTTCTTC.